These 11 T cell receptor beta chains originate from one sample sequenced in a study of OX40 agonist ivuxolimab in advanced cancers. The method behind the library was the immunoSEQ multiplex PCR assay. Sourced from immuneACCESS, this table was stored by TCRdb with only in-frame sequences that have V and J called. A share of the clones is absent; for the studies checked, an unresolved V gene accounts for under half, and the remainder has no known explanation. The sample includes 75,000 to 80,000 clones, with more than 75% observed a single time. The ten top clones hold 0.45% to 0.7% of the sample. The sample here was CD4+ or CD8+ T cells sorted from blood, taken in a trial of the OX40 agonist ivuxolimab. The receptors shown here come from an adult with an advanced solid tumor such as melanoma, head and neck, liver or kidney cancer.

CDR3 DNA sequence: TGTGCCAGCAGCGCTTTAGCGGGAGGGAGCACAGATACGCAGTATTTT. It is translated as CASSALAGGSTDTQYF. The genes are TRBV9 and TRBJ2-3; the match to TRBD2 covers 11 bases. This CDR3 has 16 amino acids. The V and J ends lost 3 bases and 0 bases, in that order; junction bases with no gene match: 3. Germline-derived CDR1 and CDR2 are SGDLS and YYNGEE.

This chain uses TRBV9 with TRBJ2-1, with TRBD2 identical over 11 bases. Germline trimming cut 3 bases from V and 0 bases from J; bases unmatched to any gene: 20. Germline CDR1 is SGDLS and CDR2 is YYNGEE. CDR3 size: 22 residues. CDR3 DNA sequence: TGTGCCAGCAGCGCTCAAGACGGGACTAGCGGAGGCTTCGTGGGCTCCTACAATGAGCAGTTCTTC. Translated, it gives CASSAQDGTSGGFVGSYNEQFF.

In DNA, the CDR3 is TGTGCCAGCAGCTTAGTTAAATGGTTTCGGGAGATGAACACTGAAGCTTTCTTT. As protein: CASSLVKWFREMNTEAFF. V usage is TRBV11-2 and J usage is TRBJ1-1; D gene unclear. V gave up 1 base and J gave up 0 bases, with 18 bases separating them. This CDR3 comprises 18 residues. Germline loops: CDR1 SGHAT, CDR2 FQNNGV.

The chain couples TRBV7-2 to TRBJ1-2; 8 nucleotides agree with TRBD1. This CDR3 has 13 residues. The V and J ends lost 4 bases and 7 bases, in that order; junction bases with no gene match: 5. Germline assignment: CDR1 SGHTA and CDR2 FQGNSA. This CDR3 is CASSSQGARGYTF. As DNA, the CDR3 is TGTGCCAGCAGCTCTCAGGGGGCGCGTGGCTACACCTTC.

V and J are TRBV5-6 and TRBJ2-3, with no clear D. V shed 0 bases and J shed 1 base, with 9 bases lying between them. The length of the CDR3 is 15 residues. Germline assignment: CDR1 SGHDT and CDR2 YYEEEE. Here the CDR3 DNA reads TGTGCCAGCAGCTTGGAGGGATTGGGCACAGATACGCAGTATTTT. It yields the protein CASSLEGLGTDTQYF.

The chain couples TRBV30 to TRBJ1-2; 7 nucleotides agree with TRBD1. The CDR3 loop spans 16 amino acids. After removal of 3 bases from V and 0 bases from J, the junction contained 10 bases not matched to a gene. The germline gives CDR1 GTSNPN, CDR2 SVGIG (reference sequence). Written as DNA, the CDR3 is TGTGCCTGGAGGGACTTAACAGGGGAAGCTAACTATGGCTACACCTTC. It specifies CAWRDLTGEANYGYTF.

This chain links TRBV19 with TRBJ2-5, with D perhaps given as TRBD1 or TRBD2 (6 bases each). The CDR3 has 14 amino acids. The V end was cut by 8 bases, the J end by 0 bases, with 13 bases between. In germline, CDR1 is LNHDA, CDR2 SQIVND (reference sequence). CDR3 bases: TGTGCCAGTCGGGGGCCCAATAACCAAGAGACCCAGTACTTC. This codes for CASRGPNNQETQYF. Looking up the rest from reference TRBV19 and TRBJ2-5 gives the full variable domain: DGGITQSPKYLFRKEGQNVTLSCEQNLNHDAMYWYRQDPGQGLRLIYYSQIVNDFQKGDIAEGYSVSREKKESFPLTVTSAQKNPTAFYLCASRGPNNQETQYFGPGTRLLVL.

The table lists this clone with a few counts. V usage is TRBV18 and J usage is TRBJ2-1, with 9 positions matching TRBD2. This CDR3 has 15 amino acids. The V gene's germline CDR1 is KGHSH and CDR2 LQKENI. With 4 bases clipped from V and 5 bases from J, the junction kept 6 bases outside the gene matches. The CDR3 loop is CASSRSGLANNEQFF. The DNA of the CDR3 is TGTGCCAGCTCACGCTCGGGACTAGCCAACAATGAGCAGTTCTTC.

The chain has TRBV4-1 and TRBJ2-7; D unclear. The CDR3 sequence is 14 residues long. Trimming stripped 4 bases from V and 6 bases from J, with 16 bases between. CDR1 is MGHRA and CDR2 is YSYEKL in the germline V gene. The CDR3 coding sequence is TGCGCCAGCAGCCTTTGGGGAAATTTTCGCGAGCAGTACTTC. This translates into CASSLWGNFREQYF.

The chain has TRBV27 and TRBJ2-7, with 10 bases aligning to TRBD1. The germline gives CDR1 MNHEY, CDR2 SMNVEV (reference sequence). Losses at the gene ends were 3 bases for V and 5 bases for J; bases not matched to a gene: 7. CDR3 size: 15 residues. DNA for the CDR3: TGTGCCAGCAGTTTGAAGGACAGGGGGAGCCACGAGCAGTACTTC. This encodes CASSLKDRGSHEQYF.

The gene calls are TRBV5-1 and TRBJ2-7; 10 bases are shared with TRBD2. The CDR3 sequence is 15 residues long. V lost 5 bases to trimming and J lost 2 bases; unmatched junction nucleotides: 7. Germline lookup yields CDR1 SGHRS and CDR2 YFSETQ. The CDR3 loop reads CASSPGLAEPYEQYF. Written as DNA, the CDR3 is TGCGCCAGCAGTCCCGGACTAGCGGAGCCCTACGAGCAGTACTTC.